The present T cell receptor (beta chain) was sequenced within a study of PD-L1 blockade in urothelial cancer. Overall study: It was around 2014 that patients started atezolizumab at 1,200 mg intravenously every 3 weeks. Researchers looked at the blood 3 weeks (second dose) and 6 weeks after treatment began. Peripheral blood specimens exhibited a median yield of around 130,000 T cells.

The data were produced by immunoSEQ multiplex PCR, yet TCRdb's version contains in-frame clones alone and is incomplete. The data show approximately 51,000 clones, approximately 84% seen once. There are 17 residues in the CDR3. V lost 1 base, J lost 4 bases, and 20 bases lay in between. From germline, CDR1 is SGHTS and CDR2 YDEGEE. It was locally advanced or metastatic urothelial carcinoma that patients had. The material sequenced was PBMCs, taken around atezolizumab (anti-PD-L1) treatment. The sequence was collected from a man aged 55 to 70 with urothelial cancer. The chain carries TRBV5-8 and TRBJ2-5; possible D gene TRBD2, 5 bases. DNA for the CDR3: TGTGCCAGCAGCTTGCAACCTCCGGGAAGGGCCGGAGAGACCCAGTACTTC. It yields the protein CASSLQPPGRAGETQYF.